This paragraph reports one T cell receptor (beta chain). Its antigen is not identified. These data come from a study of T cell responses to AZD1222 COVID-19 vaccine. Study information: Second-dose timings of about 4 or about 12 weeks were pooled. Whole-study findings and limits: Two AZD1222 doses significantly raised spike-specific TCR breadth and depth over controls. Mapped onto spike, vaccine-associated CD4 TCRs spanned it and were dominant at 160-218 and 743-854. Possibly, clonal diversity was underestimated; donors were largely white British and included more females.

Measured with immunoSEQ multiplex PCR; TCRdb has only the in-frame clones, and not every one. The top ten clones hold 2.4% of a sample with roughly 120,000 clones, 75% to 90% of them seen once. The receptor was derived from an adult in good health. The sample was peripheral blood, taken on day 0 of AZD1222 vaccination.

The CDR3: CASSRAGGPQETQYF. For the CDR3, the DNA is TGTGCCAGTAGTAGGGCGGGAGGGCCTCAGGAGACCCAGTACTTC. The chain uses TRBV19 and TRBJ2-5, with 9 nucleotides matching TRBD2. CDR3 length: 15 residues. Germline V gene lookup returns CDR1 LNHDA and CDR2 SQIVND (reference sequence). V shed 4 bases and J 5 bases; nucleotides not matched to a gene: 8. The whole variable domain, filled in from reference TRBV19 and TRBJ2-5, reads DGGITQSPKYLFRKEGQNVTLSCEQNLNHDAMYWYRQDPGQGLRLIYYSQIVNDFQKGDIAEGYSVSREKKESFPLTVTSAQKNPTAFYLCASSRAGGPQETQYFGPGTRLLVL.